These 12 T cell receptor beta chains were sequenced from one sample in a study of patients and donors after allogeneic stem cell transplantation. TCRdb itself ran the RT-PCR reads through MiXCR, one entry per CDR3 protein. The sample contains about a million distinct CDR3 sequences, roughly 18% of which appear only once. The sequenced material came from blood, either unsorted or a sorted T cell fraction (not recorded which). The source of these receptors is a human donor who was either an allogeneic HSCT recipient or a stem cell or donor lymphocyte infusion donor (not recorded which). It is not recorded whose cells these are; they may come from a transplant donor.

This clonotype was seen a handful of times. V usage is TRBV5-6 and J usage is TRBJ2-1; 14 nucleotides agree with TRBD2. Germline CDR1 reads SGHDT; CDR2 reads YYEEEE. The junction had 4 bases not matched to a gene; V was cut back by 0 bases and J by 8 bases. The CDR3 runs 16 residues. The CDR3 DNA reads TGTGCCAGCAGCTTGGTGACTAGCGGGAGGGCCGATGAGCAGTTCTTC. Protein product: CASSLVTSGRADEQFF.

The chain combines TRBV12-3 or TRBV12-4 with TRBJ1-5; D call uncertain. Trimming shortened V by 3 bases and J by 2 bases, and 11 bases separated the two germline ends. The CDR3 contains 15 residues. The CDR3 here is CASSFSGRRNQPQHF. The CDR3 DNA is TGTGCCAGCAGTTTCTCCGGGCGTCGCAATCAGCCCCAGCATTTT.

There are a few counts of this clonotype. The V and J genes are TRBV6-1 and TRBJ2-1; the D gene is possibly TRBD2 (5 bases). Per germline, CDR1 MNHNS and CDR2 SASEGT. The CDR3 has 16 residues. The V and J ends lost 6 bases and 0 bases respectively, with 15 bases between them. The CDR3: CASSREDSSSYNEQFF. In DNA form, the CDR3 reads TGTGCCAGCAGCCGTGAGGACTCGAGCTCCTACAATGAGCAGTTCTTC.

A few counts support this clonotype. The chain carries TRBV20-1 and TRBJ2-1; D is unresolved. Trimming cost V 6 bases and J 8 bases, with 11 bases left between them. Germline-derived CDR1 and CDR2 are DFQATT and SNEGSKA (reference sequence). The length of the CDR3 is 11 residues. CDR3: CSANIGDEQFF. In nucleotides, the CDR3 is TGCAGTGCCAACATTGGGGATGAGCAGTTCTTC.

This clonotype was detected only a few times. CDR3 DNA sequence: TGTGCCAGCTTTACAGGGAAGGGAGACTATGGCTACACCTTC. Protein sequence: CASFTGKGDYGYTF. The chain carries TRBV6-2 or TRBV6-3 and TRBJ1-2; a weak D match, TRBD1 (6 bases). The ends were cut back, 8 bases at V and 3 bases at J, with 16 bases in the middle. Germline lookup yields CDR1 MNHEY and CDR2 SVGEGT. CDR3 length equals 14 residues.

This clonotype was counted a few times. CDR3 region: CSAETGSAKNIQYF. In DNA, the CDR3 is TGCAGTGCTGAGACGGGGTCCGCCAAAAACATTCAGTACTTC. The chain joins TRBV20-1 to TRBJ2-4; D is perhaps TRBD2 (5 bases). The V and J ends lost 5 bases and 1 base respectively, with 12 bases between them. The CDR3 runs 14 residues. CDR1 and CDR2 (germline): DFQATT, SNEGSKA (reference sequence).

This clonotype has at least ten counts. V usage is TRBV7-9 and J usage is TRBJ2-1; D ambiguous. The V end was cut by 3 bases, the J end by 7 bases, with 7 bases between. This CDR3 region has 12 residues. In germline, CDR1 is SEHNR, CDR2 FQNEAQ (reference sequence). The CDR3 nucleotides read TGTGCCAGCAGCTTGGTGGGGAATGAGCAGTTCTTC. Amino acids: CASSLVGNEQFF.

This sequence joins TRBV14 and TRBJ2-2, with 10 positions matching TRBD1. Germline lookup yields CDR1 SGHDN and CDR2 FVKESK. The CDR3 totals 15 residues. J gave up 5 bases and V 3 bases, and 3 bases lay outside the gene matches. CDR3 region: CASSHRDRGTGELFF. As DNA, the CDR3 is TGTGCCAGCAGCCACCGGGACAGGGGAACCGGGGAGCTGTTTTTT.

The V call is TRBV14, the J call TRBJ2-3, with 10 bases aligning to TRBD2. Germline V gene sequence: CDR1 SGHDN, CDR2 FVKESK. V lost 8 bases to trimming and J lost 4 bases; unmatched junction nucleotides: 6. The CDR3 runs to 14 residues. The CDR3 protein is CASGLAGGADTQYF. For the CDR3, the DNA is TGTGCCAGCGGTTTAGCGGGGGGTGCAGATACGCAGTATTTT.

V gene TRBV5-1 combines with J gene TRBJ1-2; D remains unclear. CDR1 SGHRS and CDR2 YFSETQ come from the germline V gene. This CDR3 is built from 12 residues. V was cut by 1 base and J by 8 bases, with 9 bases left in between. The CDR3 loop is CASSLSQEGYTF. For the CDR3, the DNA is TGCGCCAGCAGCTTGTCGCAGGAAGGCTACACCTTC.

This clonotype has just a few counts. The chain joins TRBV29-1 to TRBJ2-2; D is undetermined. V dropped 3 bases and J dropped 1 base, with 9 bases sitting between them. The germline gives CDR1 SQVTM, CDR2 ANQGSEA. The CDR3 is 14 residues long. The CDR3 spells CSVDPVGNTGELFF. The CDR3 DNA reads TGCAGCGTTGACCCTGTGGGGAACACCGGGGAGCTGTTTTTT.

This clonotype was seen at least ten times. For the CDR3, the DNA is TGCGCCAGCAGCTTGGGCTTCCAAGAGACCCAGTACTTC. Translating it yields CASSLGFQETQYF. The chain recombines TRBV5-1 with TRBJ2-5; D is unclear. Trimming removed 0 bases from V and 1 base from J, with 4 bases in between. Germline V gene sequence: CDR1 SGHRS, CDR2 YFSETQ. The CDR3 totals 13 residues.